One sample yielded the 31 T cell receptor beta chains listed below, sequenced in a study of blood T cell repertoires in COVID-19. The table came from immunoSEQ multiplex PCR; TCRdb's copy has only in-frame clones and leaves some out. The top ten hold roughly 1% of the sample, which has more than 350,000 clones, around 87% seen once. Sequencing was performed on PBMCs or T cells enriched from blood (not recorded which). These receptors originate from a young man who had recovered from COVID-19.

This chain joins TRBV6-5 and TRBJ2-1; TRBD2 matches 7 bases. This CDR3 comprises 16 residues. Germline CDR1 is MNHEY and CDR2 is SVGAGI. Losses at the gene ends were 3 bases for V and 6 bases for J; bases not matched to a gene: 11. The CDR3 bases are TGTGCCAGCAGTTATCTGAGGGCTAGCGGATCCAATGAGCAGTTCTTC. It encodes CASSYLRASGSNEQFF.

J is TRBJ1-2 and V is TRBV3-1 (or the pseudogene TRBV3-2), with TRBD1 matching over 12 bases. V gave up 4 bases and J gave up 3 bases; unmatched junction bases: 6. The length of the CDR3 is 16 residues. Germline V gene data show CDR1 as LGHDT and CDR2 as YNNKEL (reference sequence). CDR3 sequence reads: CASSRAGTGGDYGYTF. CDR3 DNA sequence: TGTGCCAGCAGCCGAGCCGGGACAGGGGGCGACTATGGCTACACCTTC.

Worth noting for this clone: Other DNA sequences in the sample encode the same CDR3. The chain carries TRBV11-2 and TRBJ2-2; 8 positions match TRBD2. Germline V gene data show CDR1 as SGHAT and CDR2 as FQNNGV. This CDR3 comprises 15 residues. Losses at the gene ends were 6 bases for V and 0 bases for J; bases not matched to a gene: 3. The CDR3 sequence: CASSPGLANTGELFF. CDR3 DNA sequence: TGTGCCAGCAGTCCGGGACTAGCGAACACCGGGGAGCTGTTTTTT.

The chain has TRBV19 and TRBJ2-3, with a tentative D call TRBD1 (6 bases). Looked up from germline, CDR1 is LNHDA and CDR2 is SQIVND (reference sequence). V dropped 4 bases and J dropped 3 bases, with 14 bases sitting between them. The CDR3 runs to 15 residues. CDR3 nucleotides: TGTGCCAGTAGTACTACAGGGTTTCGAACAGATACGCAGTATTTT. Translation gives CASSTTGFRTDTQYF.

Only a few counts were recorded for this clone. The rearrangement links TRBV7-9 to TRBJ1-2, with 8 bases matching TRBD1. Unmatched junction bases numbered 13, after V lost 2 bases and J lost 8 bases. CDR3 length: 16 residues. The V gene's germline CDR1 is SEHNR and CDR2 FQNEAQ (reference sequence). In nucleotides, the CDR3 is TGTGCCAGCAGCTTACCCGGACAGGGTGGTTTATCGGGCTACACCTTC. It yields the protein CASSLPGQGGLSGYTF.

A few counts support this clone. CDR3 residues: CASSWTVNTEAFF. The CDR3 DNA reads as TGTGCCAGCAGTTGGACAGTGAACACTGAAGCTTTCTTT. V and J are TRBV28 and TRBJ1-1; possible D gene TRBD1, 6 bases. CDR3 length equals 13 residues. Looked up from germline, CDR1 is MDHEN and CDR2 is SYDVKM. Trimming took 4 bases from V and 0 from J, leaving 6 bases between them. Filled out from reference TRBV28 and TRBJ1-1, the complete variable domain reads DVKVTQSSRYLVKRTGEKVFLECVQDMDHENMFWYRQDPGLGLRLIYFSYDVKMKEKGDIPEGYSVSREKKERFSLILESASTNQTSMYLCASSWTVNTEAFFGQGTRLTVV.

The chain carries TRBV5-1 and TRBJ2-1; TRBD2 might be the D (6 bases). The CDR3 runs to 18 residues. V lost 0 bases to trimming and J lost 1 base, with 17 bases between them. Germline values: CDR1 SGHRS, CDR2 YFSETQ. In nucleotides, the CDR3 is TGCGCCAGCAGCTTGGGTGGTGGGGACTGGCTTTCCTACAATGAGCAGTTCTTC. Protein: CASSLGGGDWLSYNEQFF.

This chain joins TRBV27 and TRBJ2-3; unclear D gene. V was cut by 1 base and J by 6 bases, with 8 bases left in between. The CDR3 is made up of 13 amino acids. CDR1 MNHEY and CDR2 SMNVEV come from the germline V gene (reference sequence). CDR3 amino acids: CASSLWVEDTQYF. The CDR3 nucleotides read TGTGCCAGCAGTTTATGGGTGGAGGATACGCAGTATTTT.

The CDR3: CASSPGLAGGRFQETQYF. CDR3 DNA sequence: TGCGCCAGCAGCCCGGGACTAGCGGGGGGGCGGTTTCAGGAGACCCAGTACTTC. The chain has TRBV5-1 and TRBJ2-5; 16 positions match TRBD2. Per germline, CDR1 SGHRS and CDR2 YFSETQ. The ends lost 4 bases at V and 5 bases at J; junction bases unmatched: 11. This CDR3 has 18 amino acids.

The CDR3: CASSQTRQVTYEQYF. CDR3 DNA: TGCGCCAGCAGCCAAACCCGACAGGTAACCTACGAGCAGTACTTC. The gene calls are TRBV4-1 and TRBJ2-7, with D maybe TRBD1 (6 bases). Germline V gene data show CDR1 as MGHRA and CDR2 as YSYEKL. The germline V and J ends were trimmed by 2 bases and 2 bases, with 13 bases remaining between them. The CDR3 runs to 15 residues.

This chain links TRBV20-1 with TRBJ2-1; D not certain. V lost 6 bases, J lost 6 bases, and 9 bases lay in between. This CDR3 contains 11 residues. CDR1 and CDR2 from the germline V gene are DFQATT and SNEGSKA (reference sequence). CDR3 in DNA: TGCAGTGCAGTCCCTATCAATGAGCAGTTCTTC. It encodes CSAVPINEQFF.

The chain has TRBV27 and TRBJ2-7, with D maybe TRBD1 (6 bases). The CDR3 runs to 14 residues. Trimming left V 5 bases short and J 3 bases short, with 14 bases between. Germline V CDR1 and CDR2: MNHEY, SMNVEV (reference sequence). This chain's CDR3 is CASSLNRAHYEQYF. CDR3 nucleotides: TGTGCCAGCAGTCTGAACAGGGCCCACTACGAGCAGTACTTC.

The chain employs TRBV18 and TRBJ1-2, with D unclear. CDR1 KGHSH and CDR2 LQKENI come from the germline V gene. The length of the CDR3 is 14 residues. Trimming removed 2 bases at V and 2 bases at J, with 9 bases between. CDR3 amino acids: CASSPRRENYGYTF. As DNA, the CDR3 is TGTGCCAGCTCACCAAGGAGGGAGAACTATGGCTACACCTTC.

The J gene is TRBJ2-7, the V gene TRBV7-9, with no clear D. The CDR3 consists of 14 residues. V dropped 5 bases and J dropped 3 bases, with 14 bases sitting between them. Germline assignment: CDR1 SEHNR and CDR2 FQNEAQ (reference sequence). The CDR3 is CASSPPPQNYEQYF. In DNA, the CDR3 is TGTGCCAGCAGCCCCCCCCCACAGAACTACGAGCAGTACTTC.

The chain uses TRBV6-6 and TRBJ1-1, with D tentatively TRBD1 (6 bases). The V and J ends lost 0 bases and 5 bases respectively, with 13 bases between them. The CDR3 length is 15 residues. Germline loops: CDR1 MNHNY, CDR2 SVGAGI (reference sequence). CDR3 loop: CASSYSSGVRTEAFF. Here the CDR3 DNA reads TGTGCCAGCAGTTACTCCTCAGGGGTGAGGACTGAAGCTTTCTTT.

The V gene is TRBV12-5, the J gene TRBJ1-1; D is unclear. The germline gives CDR1 LGHNT, CDR2 FRNRAP. The V and J ends lost 7 bases and 3 bases respectively, with 12 bases between them. The CDR3 extends over 13 amino acids. The CDR3 loop reads CASAPPVHTEAFF. The CDR3 region has the DNA TGTGCTAGTGCCCCCCCAGTCCACACTGAAGCTTTCTTT.

The chain recombines TRBV29-1 with TRBJ1-1; TRBD1 might be the D (6 bases). Trimming removed 3 bases at V and 6 bases at J, with 20 bases between. CDR3 length: 15 residues. The germline CDR1 and CDR2 sequences are SQVTM and ANQGSEA. CDR3 in DNA: TGCAGCGTTGACTCCATGACAGGAGTCTACCCTGAAGCTTTCTTT. Translation: CSVDSMTGVYPEAFF.

There are a few counts of this clone. The chain uses TRBV7-2 and TRBJ1-4, with TRBD1 matching over 8 bases. V was pared by 7 bases and J by 3 bases, with 7 bases of the junction left unmatched. Per the germline V gene, CDR1 is SGHTA and CDR2 is FQGNSA. This CDR3 contains 15 residues. CDR3 nucleotides: TGTGCCAGCAACCCGGGACAGGTGGCTAATGAAAAACTGTTTTTT. Translating it yields CASNPGQVANEKLFF. The full variable domain, with the rest looked up from reference TRBV7-2 and TRBJ1-4, is GAGVSQSPSNKVTEKGKDVELRCDPISGHTALYWYRQSLGQGLEFLIYFQGNSAPDKSGLPSDRFSAERTGGSVSTLTIQRTQQEDSAVYLCASNPGQVANEKLFFGSGTQLSVL.

The chain has TRBV30 and TRBJ1-4; TRBD1 might be the D (6 bases). The ends were cut back, 0 bases at V and 14 bases at J, with 13 bases in the middle. The CDR3 length is 12 residues. From germline, CDR1 is GTSNPN and CDR2 SVGIG (reference sequence). The CDR3 protein is CAWSVVRDKLFF. In DNA, the CDR3 is TGTGCCTGGAGTGTAGTACGGGACAAGCTGTTTTTT.

V usage is TRBV28 and J usage is TRBJ1-2; possible D gene TRBD1, 6 bases. The CDR3 has 14 residues. Germline V gene sequence: CDR1 MDHEN, CDR2 SYDVKM. V gave up 8 bases and J gave up 4 bases, with 17 bases separating them. CDR3 amino acids: CASREGGRTYGYTF. The DNA of the CDR3 is TGTGCCAGCCGCGAGGGGGGGCGCACCTATGGCTACACCTTC.

The rearrangement joins TRBV12-3 or TRBV12-4 to TRBJ2-1; possibly TRBD1 for D (5 bases). CDR3 length equals 13 residues. Trimming shortened V by 5 bases and J by 12 bases, and 17 bases separated the two germline ends. The CDR3, as DNA: TGTGCCAGCAGTAGGCAAGGGGTGCAAGGGCAGTTCTTC. It is translated as CASSRQGVQGQFF.

The chain couples TRBV2 to TRBJ1-1, with D hard to call. Germline V gene lookup returns CDR1 SNHLY and CDR2 FYNNEI. V dropped 6 bases and J dropped 6 bases, with 14 bases sitting between them. The CDR3 is 13 residues long. CDR3 DNA: TGTGCCAGCAGGAGGGAGGGAACGGCTGAAGCTTTCTTT. Amino acid sequence: CASRREGTAEAFF.

The CDR3 nucleotides read TGTGCCAGCAGCTTGAGTCTAGGACAGGGTTCCTACGAGCAGTACTTC. It specifies CASSLSLGQGSYEQYF. The chain combines TRBV5-5 with TRBJ2-7; TRBD1 agrees at 8 bases. The V gene end was trimmed by 1 base and the J gene end by 1 base; junction bases not matched to a gene: 7. The CDR3 length is 16 residues. The germline V gene encodes CDR1 SGHKS and CDR2 YYEKEE (reference sequence).

The rearrangement uses TRBV28 and TRBJ2-1; maybe TRBD2 (6 bases). The CDR3 sequence is 12 residues long. Trimming removed 4 bases at V and 8 bases at J, with 9 bases between. CDR1 is MDHEN and CDR2 is SYDVKM in the germline V gene. The DNA for the CDR3 is TGTGCCAGCAGTTCCGGGACTGATGAGCAGTTCTTC. This sequence encodes CASSSGTDEQFF.

The chain carries TRBV29-1 and TRBJ2-1, with TRBD2 identical over 11 bases. Germline V CDR1 and CDR2: SQVTM, ANQGSEA. This CDR3 has 14 amino acids. The ends lost 6 bases at V and 7 bases at J; junction bases unmatched: 8. The CDR3 coding sequence is TGCAGCGTCTACGGACTAGCGGGTGTGAATGAGCAGTTCTTC. This sequence encodes CSVYGLAGVNEQFF.

The V gene is TRBV7-9, the J gene TRBJ2-3, with 9 nucleotides matching TRBD2. This CDR3 region has 18 residues. The V gene's germline CDR1 is SEHNR and CDR2 FQNEAQ (reference sequence). Trimming removed 1 base from V and 2 bases from J; junction bases left unmatched: 10. The CDR3 sequence: CASSLEPSGLAHTDTQYF. CDR3 DNA sequence: TGTGCCAGCAGCTTAGAACCATCTGGACTAGCGCACACAGATACGCAGTATTTT.

V gene TRBV3-1 (or the pseudogene TRBV3-2) combines with J gene TRBJ2-5; 8 bases are shared with TRBD2. The ends lost 3 bases at V and 2 bases at J; junction bases unmatched: 11. The CDR3 spans 17 residues. Germline V lookup: CDR1 LGHDT, CDR2 YNNKEL (reference sequence). The CDR3 sequence is CASSHGWVVAGQETQYF. As DNA, the CDR3 is TGTGCCAGCAGCCACGGGTGGGTGGTAGCGGGGCAAGAGACCCAGTACTTC.

The rearrangement links TRBV5-6 to TRBJ2-7, with a possible D match to TRBD2 (5 bases). The CDR3 runs 14 residues. The V gene's germline CDR1 is SGHDT and CDR2 YYEEEE. Trimming pared 1 base from V and 7 bases from J, leaving 15 bases between. CDR3 region: CASSLRSGTGEQYF. The CDR3 nucleotides read TGTGCCAGCAGCTTGCGGTCGGGAACGGGAGAGCAGTACTTC.

This clone was detected only once. V is TRBV7-9 and J is TRBJ1-5; D is possibly TRBD1 (5 bases). Germline V CDR1 and CDR2: SEHNR, FQNEAQ (reference sequence). This CDR3 contains 14 residues. V was shortened by 4 bases and J by 4 bases, with 11 bases between the two germline ends. CDR3 sequence: CASSSQGVNQPQHF. DNA of the CDR3: TGTGCCAGCAGCTCGCAGGGTGTGAATCAGCCCCAGCATTTT.

This clone was seen only a few times. This chain links TRBV28 with TRBJ1-5; 11 bases are a match to TRBD1. V was clipped by 3 bases and J by 4 bases; unmatched bases: 5. There are 16 residues in the CDR3. Germline CDR1 is MDHEN and CDR2 is SYDVKM. The CDR3 region is CASSFPDRGRNQPQHF. The CDR3 DNA is TGTGCCAGCAGTTTTCCGGACAGGGGGCGTAATCAGCCCCAGCATTTT.

This chain uses TRBV18 with TRBJ2-2; D is possibly TRBD1 (5 bases). The V gene lost 1 base and the J gene lost 2 bases, with 14 bases spanning the gap. The CDR3 totals 17 residues. The germline gives CDR1 KGHSH, CDR2 LQKENI. The CDR3 sequence: CASSPLSGRGNTGELFF. CDR3 coding DNA: TGTGCCAGCTCACCACTGTCGGGTAGGGGAAACACCGGGGAGCTGTTTTTT.